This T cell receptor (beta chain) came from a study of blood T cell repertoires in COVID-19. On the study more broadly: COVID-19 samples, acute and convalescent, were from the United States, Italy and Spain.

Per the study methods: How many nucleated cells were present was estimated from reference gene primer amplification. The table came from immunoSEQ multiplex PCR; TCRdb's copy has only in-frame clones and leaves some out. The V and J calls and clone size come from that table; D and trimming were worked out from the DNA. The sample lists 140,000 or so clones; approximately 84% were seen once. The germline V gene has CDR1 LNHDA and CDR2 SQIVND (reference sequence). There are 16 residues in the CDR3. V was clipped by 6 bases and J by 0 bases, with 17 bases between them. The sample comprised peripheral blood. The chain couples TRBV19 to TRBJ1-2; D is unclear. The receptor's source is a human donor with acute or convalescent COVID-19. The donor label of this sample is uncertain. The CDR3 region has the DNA TGTGCCAGTAGCCCCGGCAGGCGCATAGCTAACTATGGCTACACCTTC. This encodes CASSPGRRIANYGYTF.